These 5 T cell receptor beta chains were all obtained from the same sample, sequenced in a study of cytomegalovirus exposure and HLA in healthy donors. The protocol was immunoSEQ multiplex PCR, while the TCRdb copy is restricted to in-frame clones and leaves out a portion. The sample yields over 200,000 clones, roughly 87% seen once. The sample was PBMCs. The receptors derive from a woman between 25 and 40 years old in good health and CMV-seronegative.

The chain recombines TRBV4-3 with TRBJ2-2; perhaps D is TRBD1 or TRBD2 (5 bases each). V was shortened by 0 bases and J by 3 bases, with 11 bases between the two germline ends. Germline CDR1 is LGHNA and CDR2 is YSLEER. This CDR3 has 16 residues. The CDR3 reads CASSQEVGEHTGELFF. CDR3 bases: TGCGCCAGCAGCCAAGAGGTGGGGGAGCACACCGGGGAGCTGTTTTTT.

The chain combines TRBV18 with TRBJ2-5, with unresolved D. V lost 0 bases and J 4 bases, leaving 3 bases between the germline ends. The CDR3 sequence is 12 residues long. CDR1 and CDR2 from the germline V gene are KGHSH and LQKENI. In DNA, the CDR3 is TGTGCCAGCTCACCACCATCAGAGACCCAGTACTTC. Its protein product is CASSPPSETQYF.

The V call is TRBV6-1, the J call TRBJ2-1; 7 bases agree with TRBD2. CDR1 is MNHNS, CDR2 SASEGT, per germline. J gave up 4 bases and V 7 bases, and 1 base lay outside the gene matches. This CDR3 spans 12 amino acids. The CDR3 DNA follows: TGTGCCAGCATGGGACTATACAATGAGCAGTTCTTC. Translating it yields CASMGLYNEQFF.

There are a few counts of this clone. The CDR3 DNA reads TGTGCCAGCACCCTTATGACTAGCTACGAGCAGTACTTC. Its translation: CASTLMTSYEQYF. The V and J genes are TRBV7-2 and TRBJ2-7; D may be TRBD2 (6 bases). This CDR3 is built from 13 residues. Trimming removed 7 bases from V and 3 bases from J, with 13 bases in between. CDR1 is SGHTA and CDR2 is FQGNSA in the germline V gene.

This chain links TRBV20-1 with TRBJ1-1; D is unresolved. The CDR3 extends over 11 amino acids. CDR1 is DFQATT and CDR2 is SNEGSKA in the germline V gene (reference sequence). V lost 3 bases and J 8 bases, leaving 10 bases between the germline ends. The CDR3 here is CSARFAAEAFF. CDR3 in DNA: TGCAGTGCTAGGTTTGCTGCGGAAGCTTTCTTT.